The 22 T cell receptor beta chains listed next were all sequenced from one sample in a study of blood T cell repertoires in COVID-19. TCRdb's copy holds only in-frame clones and misses some; the assay was immunoSEQ multiplex PCR. The sample lists 90,000 to 130,000 clones, around 90% occurring once. Specimen: peripheral blood. These receptors came from a human donor in a cohort sampled during active COVID-19.

This chain uses TRBV11-2 with TRBJ2-7; D perhaps matches TRBD1 (6 bases). The CDR3 is made up of 16 amino acids. V dropped 3 bases and J dropped 2 bases, with 17 bases sitting between them. Germline V CDR1 and CDR2: SGHAT, FQNNGV. CDR3 sequence (DNA): TGTGCCAGCAGCTTCGGCCAACCGGGACATACCTACGAGCAGTACTTC. This encodes CASSFGQPGHTYEQYF.

The chain employs TRBV28 and TRBJ1-2, with D perhaps matching TRBD1 (6 bases). Trimming shortened V by 4 bases and J by 0 bases, and 12 bases separated the two germline ends. The CDR3 is 15 residues long. From germline, CDR1 is MDHEN and CDR2 SYDVKM. CDR3 loop: CASSSPAGANYGYTF. CDR3 DNA sequence: TGTGCCAGCAGTTCCCCGGCAGGGGCTAACTATGGCTACACCTTC.

The chain couples TRBV4-2 to TRBJ2-5, with TRBD2 identical over 15 bases. Germline V gene sequence: CDR1 LGHNA, CDR2 YNFKEQ. V dropped 1 base and J dropped 4; count of bases not matched to a gene: 1. The CDR3 has 16 residues. The CDR3 here is CASSQGTSGGAETQYF. In nucleotides, the CDR3 is TGTGCCAGCAGCCAAGGGACTAGCGGGGGGGCAGAGACCCAGTACTTC.

The chain combines TRBV12-5 with TRBJ2-2; TRBD1 matches at 8 bases. Per the germline V gene, CDR1 is LGHNT and CDR2 is FRNRAP. Unmatched junction bases numbered 10, after V lost 7 bases and J lost 3 bases. The CDR3 totals 16 residues. CDR3 coding DNA: TGTGCTAGTGCCCGAGACAGGGGACCTTACACCGGGGAGCTGTTTTTT. Amino acid sequence: CASARDRGPYTGELFF. The whole variable domain, remainder taken from reference TRBV12-5 and TRBJ2-2, is DARVTQTPRHKVTEMGQEVTMRCQPILGHNTVFWYRQTMMQGLELLAYFRNRAPLDDSGMPKDRFSAEMPDATLATLKIQPSEPRDSAVYFCASARDRGPYTGELFFGEGSRLTVL.

The V and J genes are TRBV6-2 or TRBV6-3 and TRBJ2-7; 7 nucleotides match TRBD1. Germline CDR1 reads MNHEY; CDR2 reads SVGEGT. This CDR3 spans 13 amino acids. V was pared by 5 bases and J by 6 bases, with 7 bases of the junction left unmatched. CDR3 region: CASSNGAGGEQYF. In DNA form, the CDR3 reads TGTGCCAGCAGTAACGGGGCAGGGGGCGAGCAGTACTTC.

CDR3 DNA sequence: TGTGCCAGCAGTGACCTAGCGGGGGCCAATGAGCAGTTCTTC. Residues: CASSDLAGANEQFF. The chain couples TRBV6-1 to TRBJ2-1; 10 bases match TRBD2. The germline gives CDR1 MNHNS, CDR2 SASEGT. J gave up 6 bases and V 3 bases, and 2 bases lay outside the gene matches. The CDR3 is 14 residues long.

The chain employs TRBV6-6 and TRBJ2-5; TRBD2 aligns across 7 bases. The germline CDR1 and CDR2 sequences are MNHNY and SVGAGI (reference sequence). Germline trimming cut 5 bases from V and 0 bases from J; bases unmatched to any gene: 9. There are 16 residues in the CDR3. CDR3 sequence (DNA): TGTGCCAGCAGTCTCGCGGGGGACGTACACCAAGAGACCCAGTACTTC. Translated: CASSLAGDVHQETQYF.

This chain joins TRBV6-6 and TRBJ2-6; D call uncertain. This CDR3 spans 15 amino acids. V was trimmed by 7 bases and J by 0 bases, leaving 10 bases between them. Germline CDR1 is MNHNY and CDR2 is SVGAGI (reference sequence). The CDR3 loop reads CASIKSGSGANVLTF. CDR3 DNA sequence: TGTGCCAGCATCAAGTCGGGCTCTGGGGCCAACGTCCTGACTTTC.

V and J are TRBV12-3 or TRBV12-4 and TRBJ1-1, with TRBD1 as a possible D gene (5 bases). The length of the CDR3 is 13 residues. Deletions cut 8 bases from V and 2 bases from J, with 12 bases between. CDR3 DNA sequence: TGTGCCAGCCATCAGGGCGGTAACACTGAAGCTTTCTTT. Encoded protein: CASHQGGNTEAFF.

The gene calls are TRBV5-1 and TRBJ1-2; weak D call: TRBD1 (5 bases). There are 14 residues in the CDR3. V was pared by 3 bases and J by 4 bases, with 13 bases between. Germline V gives CDR1 SGHRS, CDR2 YFSETQ. This chain's CDR3 is CASSSSGEGYGYTF. The CDR3 DNA follows: TGCGCCAGCAGCTCCTCGGGGGAGGGCTATGGCTACACCTTC. The variable domain in full, with the rest retrieved from reference TRBV5-1 and TRBJ1-2, is KAGVTQTPRYLIKTRGQQVTLSCSPISGHRSVSWYQQTPGQGLQFLFEYFSETQRNKGNFPGRFSGRQFSNSRSEMNVSTLELGDSALYLCASSSSGEGYGYTFGSGTRLTVV.

This clone was observed once. This chain uses TRBV7-9 with TRBJ1-6, with TRBD1 as a possible D gene (6 bases). Germline values: CDR1 SEHNR, CDR2 FQNEAQ (reference sequence). The CDR3 has 15 amino acids. V lost 6 bases to trimming and J lost 8 bases, with 17 bases between them. CDR3 bases: TGTGCCAGCAGTCTCCGGGGGGGGGCTGATTCACCCCTCCACTTT. Protein product: CASSLRGGADSPLHF.

V gene TRBV11-3 combines with J gene TRBJ2-7; 10 nucleotides align to TRBD1. Unmatched junction bases numbered 4, after V lost 1 base and J lost 7 bases. The CDR3 extends over 14 amino acids. CDR1 and CDR2 (germline): SGHNT, YENEEA. The CDR3 DNA sequence: TGTGCCAGCAGCTTAGGACAGGGGGCGTGGGAGCAGTACTTC. This gives the protein CASSLGQGAWEQYF.

The CDR3 nucleotides are TGTGCCTGGAGTTCTGGACAGTCCACTGAAGCTTTCTTT. Amino acid sequence: CAWSSGQSTEAFF. The rearrangement links TRBV30 to TRBJ1-1; a possible D gene is TRBD1 (6 bases). Germline CDR1 reads GTSNPN; CDR2 reads SVGIG (reference sequence). V lost 2 bases and J 4 bases, leaving 11 bases between the germline ends. CDR3 length: 13 residues.

The gene calls are TRBV2 and TRBJ2-5, with 7 bases matching TRBD2. Looked up from germline, CDR1 is SNHLY and CDR2 is FYNNEI. The V and J ends lost 3 bases and 4 bases, in that order; junction bases with no gene match: 8. This CDR3 spans 15 amino acids. The CDR3 protein is CASSESAGEGETQYF. CDR3 bases: TGTGCCAGCAGTGAGTCCGCGGGGGAGGGAGAGACCCAGTACTTC.

The V call is TRBV2, the J call TRBJ1-1; tentative D call: TRBD1 (6 bases). This CDR3 contains 13 residues. The ends were cut back, 5 bases at V and 6 bases at J, with 13 bases in the middle. Germline CDR1 and CDR2: SNHLY and FYNNEI. The CDR3 is CASSLQGPSEAFF. DNA of the CDR3: TGTGCCAGCAGTCTACAGGGTCCTTCTGAAGCTTTCTTT.

The J gene is TRBJ1-2, the V gene TRBV7-2; 8 nucleotides match TRBD1. Looked up from germline, CDR1 is SGHTA and CDR2 is FQGNSA. The CDR3 runs to 18 residues. V lost 3 bases, J lost 1 base, and 13 bases stayed unmatched. CDR3 in DNA: TGTGCCAGCAGCTTGGAGAGACAGGGGAGTTTTCTTAACTATGGCTACACCTTC. Translated: CASSLERQGSFLNYGYTF.

V usage is TRBV5-4 and J usage is TRBJ2-7; possibly TRBD1 for D (6 bases). Germline CDR1 reads SGHNT; CDR2 reads YYREEE (reference sequence). This CDR3 is built from 15 residues. The V gene lost 4 bases and the J gene lost 12 bases, with 26 bases spanning the gap. The chain's CDR3 is CASSPGRDNSFYRYF. The CDR3 DNA is TGTGCCAGCAGCCCTGGCCGGGACAATTCCTTCTATCGGTACTTC.

DNA of the CDR3: TGTGCCAGCAGTGATCAACCAGGGTCTATTGGCTACACCTTC. Translated: CASSDQPGSIGYTF. The J gene is TRBJ1-2, the V gene TRBV2; D might be TRBD1 (5 bases). V was shortened by 3 bases and J by 7 bases, with 15 bases between the two germline ends. Per germline, CDR1 SNHLY and CDR2 FYNNEI. This CDR3 has 14 residues.

This chain links TRBV28 with TRBJ2-3; 8 nucleotides agree with TRBD2. Germline V gene data show CDR1 as MDHEN and CDR2 as SYDVKM. Losses at the gene ends were 0 bases for V and 4 bases for J; bases not matched to a gene: 18. This CDR3 comprises 20 residues. As DNA, the CDR3 is TGTGCCAGCAGTTTATGGGCCGCCGGGGGGGCTAGCGGAGCTCCAGATACGCAGTATTTT. Translating gives CASSLWAAGGASGAPDTQYF.

The chain recombines TRBV5-4 with TRBJ2-7; 9 bases fit TRBD2. Germline values: CDR1 SGHNT, CDR2 YYREEE (reference sequence). This CDR3 spans 15 amino acids. Trimming removed 0 bases from V and 2 bases from J; junction bases left unmatched: 3. CDR3: CASSLVSGGAYEQYF. DNA of the CDR3: TGTGCCAGCAGCTTGGTTAGCGGGGGAGCCTACGAGCAGTACTTC.

For the CDR3, the DNA is TGTGCCAGCAGTTACGGGCGGGGAGGTGAAAAACTGTTTTTT. Amino acid sequence: CASSYGRGGEKLFF. V and J are TRBV6-5 and TRBJ1-4; D gene unclear. Trimming left V 2 bases short and J 7 bases short, with 11 bases between. This CDR3 comprises 14 residues. CDR1 is MNHEY and CDR2 is SVGAGI in the germline V gene.

A few counts support this clone. This chain uses TRBV12-3 or TRBV12-4 with TRBJ1-1, with D unresolved. Trimming stripped 5 bases from V and 0 bases from J, with 4 bases between. This CDR3 has 12 residues. The CDR3 DNA sequence: TGTGCCAGCAGTCTTCTGAACACTGAAGCTTTCTTT. This encodes CASSLLNTEAFF.